Below, one T cell receptor (beta chain) is given with its context. Germline V gene lookup returns CDR1 MGHRA and CDR2 YSYEKL. The CDR3 runs 17 residues. The V end lost 6 bases, the J end lost 0 bases, and 19 bases lay between the germline ends. Extracted RNA was reverse transcribed, and the resulting cDNA served as sequencing template. The assay was immunoSEQ multiplex PCR, and TCRdb's table has in-frame clones only and misses some. This table holds around 140,000 clones, around 86% found once. Treatment defined: oral pan-JAK inhibitor, 5-10 mg twice daily. This sample is part of a study of CD8+ T cells in alopecia areata.

V usage is TRBV4-1 and J usage is TRBJ2-3, with D perhaps TRBD2 (6 bases). Here the sequenced sample was CD8+ T cells sorted from blood, taken at week 4, from a patient treated with tofacitinib. This receptor was obtained from a human donor with alopecia areata. The CDR3 is CASSPQGGRSSTDTQYF. The CDR3 coding sequence is TGCGCCAGCAGTCCCCAAGGAGGGCGGTCTAGCACAGATACGCAGTATTTT.